Listed below are T cell receptor beta chains from one sample, sequenced in a study of blood T cell repertoires in COVID-19. The table came from immunoSEQ multiplex PCR; TCRdb's copy has only in-frame clones and leaves some out. The sample records 100,000 or so clones, around 81% being singletons. The material sequenced was peripheral blood. The receptors come from a woman in her 70s with acute or convalescent COVID-19. Both conserved end residues are part of each CDR3. D genes are given only for firm matches. The size field is filled for only some rows; it gives once, few, many or a size class.

D	V	J	size	CDR3	DNA
.	TRBV30	TRBJ1-5	.	CAWSRRGDGNQPQHF	TGTGCCTGGAGTCGACGGGGGGACGGCAATCAGCCCCAGCATTTT
.	TRBV6-1	TRBJ2-7	.	CASSGGNRGLAREQYF	TGTGCCAGCAGTGGTGGGAACAGAGGACTCGCACGGGAGCAGTACTTC
.	TRBV19	TRBJ1-3	.	CASTGTPGNTIYF	TGTGCCAGTACTGGGACACCCGGAAACACCATATATTTT
TRBD1	TRBV4-3	TRBJ2-7	.	CASSHSDRGSYEQYF	TGCGCCAGCAGCCACTCGGACAGGGGATCCTACGAGCAGTACTTC
TRBD1	TRBV5-4	TRBJ1-2	.	CASSSGTGILGYTF	TGTGCCAGCAGCTCCGGGACAGGGATTTTGGGCTACACCTTC
.	TRBV5-6	TRBJ1-1	few	CASSLEQGNTEAFF	TGTGCCAGCAGCTTGGAACAGGGGAACACTGAAGCTTTCTTT
TRBD1	TRBV3-1/TRBV3-2	TRBJ2-1	.	CASSQDLWDRGSWQFF	TGTGCCAGCAGCCAAGATCTTTGGGACAGGGGATCGTGGCAGTTCTTC
TRBD2	TRBV9	TRBJ2-7	once	CASSVDVGGLGYEQYF	TGTGCCAGCAGCGTAGATGTAGGGGGACTAGGCTACGAGCAGTACTTC
.	TRBV15	TRBJ1-5	.	CATSSTHSGNQPQHF	TGTGCCACCAGCAGTACCCACAGTGGCAATCAGCCCCAGCATTTT
TRBD1	TRBV6-4	TRBJ1-1	few	CASSDSPGGNTEAFF	TGTGCCAGCAGTGACTCCCCAGGGGGGAACACTGAAGCTTTCTTT
.	TRBV6-6	TRBJ1-6	.	CASSYSKGRKSPLHF	TGTGCCAGCAGTTACTCAAAGGGGAGGAAATCACCCCTCCACTTT
TRBD1	TRBV6-2/TRBV6-3	TRBJ2-7	.	CASSYRPGQGPSYEQYF	TGTGCCAGCAGTTACCGCCCCGGACAGGGACCCTCCTACGAGCAGTACTTC
.	TRBV9	TRBJ2-1	.	CASSPRQFSYNEQFF	TGTGCCAGCAGCCCTCGACAGTTCTCCTACAATGAGCAGTTCTTC
TRBD2	TRBV9	TRBJ2-5	.	CASNIAGRGETQYF	TGTGCCAGCAACATAGCGGGAAGAGGGGAGACCCAGTACTTC
.	TRBV5-1	TRBJ1-1	.	CASGLVGGKASWAEAFF	TGCGCCAGCGGCTTGGTGGGAGGGAAGGCGTCGTGGGCTGAAGCTTTCTTT
TRBD2	TRBV5-1	TRBJ2-7	once	CASSLAVGGLAGDPTYEQYF	TGCGCCAGCAGCTTGGCCGTGGGGGGACTAGCGGGAGACCCTACCTACGAGCAGTACTTC
TRBD2	TRBV9	TRBJ2-7	once	CASSADPGGYEQYF	TGTGCCAGCAGCGCGGACCCGGGGGGTTACGAGCAGTACTTC
.	TRBV21-1	TRBJ2-6	.	CASRSGPDRAGPLGSGANVLTF	TGTGCCAGCAGGTCGGGGCCGGACAGGGCAGGTCCCCTGGGCTCTGGGGCCAACGTCCTGACTTTC
TRBD1	TRBV5-1	TRBJ1-5	.	CASSLGTGGQQPQHF	TGCGCCAGCAGCTTGGGGACAGGGGGCCAACAGCCCCAGCATTTT
.	TRBV7-8	TRBJ2-1	.	CATQDTFYNEQFF	TGTGCCACCCAGGACACTTTTTACAATGAGCAGTTCTTC
.	TRBV5-5	TRBJ1-1	once	CASSLAGETEAFF	TGTGCCAGCAGCTTGGCGGGAGAAACTGAAGCTTTCTTT
TRBD2	TRBV2	TRBJ2-7	few	CASREGLADYEQYF	TGTGCCAGCAGAGAGGGACTAGCTGACTACGAGCAGTACTTC
TRBD1	TRBV9	TRBJ2-1	.	CASNRDRTNNEQFF	TGTGCCAGCAACCGGGACAGGACTAACAATGAGCAGTTCTTC
TRBD2	TRBV4-3	TRBJ2-2	.	CASSQRLAIFLSGELFF	TGCGCCAGCAGCCAGAGACTAGCGATCTTTTTATCCGGGGAGCTGTTTTTT
TRBD1	TRBV18	TRBJ1-4	.	CASSPTSGASTGLGEKLFF	TGTGCCAGCTCACCGACTTCGGGGGCATCGACAGGGTTAGGGGAAAAACTGTTTTTT
TRBD2	TRBV9	TRBJ2-2	.	CASSVAILAGGLTGELFF	TGTGCCAGCAGCGTAGCTATACTAGCGGGGGGACTCACCGGGGAGCTGTTTTTT
.	TRBV19	TRBJ2-7	.	CASGASYEQYF	TGTGCCAGTGGGGCTTCCTACGAGCAGTACTTC
TRBD2	TRBV7-8	TRBJ2-3	.	CASTERGGLTDTQYF	TGTGCCAGCACTGAGCGGGGGGGGTTGACAGATACGCAGTATTTT
.	TRBV5-1	TRBJ2-3	.	CASRKEGGIGTDTQYF	TGCGCCAGCAGGAAAGAGGGGGGGATTGGCACAGATACGCAGTATTTT
TRBD2	TRBV7-2	TRBJ2-7	.	CASSPAGGAGGGEQYF	TGTGCCAGCAGCCCGGCGGGGGGAGCGGGAGGGGGTGAGCAGTACTTC
.	TRBV5-6	TRBJ1-2	few	CASSLDRGDYGYTF	TGTGCCAGCAGCTTGGATAGGGGCGATTATGGCTACACCTTC
.	TRBV9	TRBJ1-5	.	CASSVGDNPLQPQHF	TGTGCCAGCAGCGTAGGCGACAACCCGCTACAGCCCCAGCATTTT
.	TRBV5-1	TRBJ1-2	.	CASANSGGYTF	TGCGCCAGCGCAAACAGCGGCGGCTACACCTTC
TRBD1	TRBV7-6	TRBJ1-5	.	CASSSTGENQPQHF	TGTGCCAGCAGCTCCACAGGGGAAAATCAGCCCCAGCATTTT
.	TRBV29-1	TRBJ1-4	.	CSVGTGTNEKLFF	TGCAGCGTCGGCACAGGGACTAATGAAAAACTGTTTTTT
TRBD2	TRBV7-9	TRBJ2-4	.	CASSLLAGADIQYF	TGTGCCAGCAGCCTACTAGCGGGAGCGGACATTCAGTACTTC
.	TRBV28	TRBJ2-1	.	CASSPLLGPTEQFF	TGTGCCAGCAGTCCATTACTAGGACCCACTGAGCAGTTCTTC
TRBD1	TRBV7-9	TRBJ1-2	.	CASSLDGTGAGYTF	TGTGCCAGCAGCTTAGATGGGACAGGGGCTGGCTACACCTTC
.	TRBV2	TRBJ1-4	.	CASSESFGGSGEKLFF	TGTGCCAGCAGTGAAAGTTTTGGAGGTTCTGGTGAAAAACTGTTTTTT
TRBD1	TRBV19	TRBJ1-5	.	CASSNNRGLGQPQHF	TGTGCCAGTAGTAACAATAGGGGGCTGGGTCAGCCCCAGCATTTT
TRBD1	TRBV19	TRBJ2-5	.	CASSTGTEETQYF	TGTGCCAGTAGTACCGGGACAGAAGAGACCCAGTACTTC
.	TRBV4-2	TRBJ1-1	.	CASSQDWRDTEAFF	TGTGCCAGCAGCCAAGATTGGCGGGACACTGAAGCTTTCTTT
.	TRBV6-5	TRBJ1-1	.	CASSYSGSTLEAFF	TGTGCCAGCAGTTACTCAGGATCGACACTTGAAGCTTTCTTT
.	TRBV5-1	TRBJ2-1	few	CASSLQSGLSYNEQFF	TGCGCCAGCAGCTTACAATCGGGACTCTCCTACAATGAGCAGTTCTTC